This T cell receptor beta chain was captured by sequencing in a study of shared clonotypes between healthy human individuals. Losses at the gene ends were 5 bases for V and 1 base for J; bases not matched to a gene: 2. The CDR3 is made up of 15 amino acids. Germline lookup yields CDR1 MNHEY and CDR2 SVGAGI. An assay was performed, and its level was deep. 200 to 250 ng DNA, 30,000 or so T cell genomes, went into each sorted-subset replicate PCR. The protocol was immunoSEQ multiplex PCR, while the TCRdb copy is restricted to in-frame clones and leaves out a portion. The table lists hundreds of thousands of clones, about 96% of them singletons.

The sample taken for sequencing was naive CD4+ T cells sorted from blood. Indicated subset: CD45RA+ positively selected. The chain recombines TRBV6-5 with TRBJ2-1; 10 bases line up with TRBD2. The origin of this receptor is a woman aged 25 to 39 in good health. The CDR3 is CASSLAGVSYNEQFF. The CDR3 DNA reads TGTGCCAGCAGTCTAGCGGGAGTTTCCTACAATGAGCAGTTCTTC.